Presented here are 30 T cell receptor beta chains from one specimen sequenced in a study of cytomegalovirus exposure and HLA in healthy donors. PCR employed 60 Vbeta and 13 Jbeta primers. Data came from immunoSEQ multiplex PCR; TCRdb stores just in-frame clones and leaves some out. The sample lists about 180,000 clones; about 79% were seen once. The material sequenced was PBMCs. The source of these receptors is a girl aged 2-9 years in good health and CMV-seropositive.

CDR3 amino acids: CASSLVGTAIQNIQYF. The CDR3 DNA is TGTGCCAGCAGCTTAGTGGGGACAGCTATTCAAAACATTCAGTACTTC. The rearrangement uses TRBV7-2 and TRBJ2-4, with 7 bases aligning to TRBD1. The germline gives CDR1 SGHTA, CDR2 FQGNSA. V lost 1 base and J lost 5; bases outside the gene matches: 8. The CDR3 has 16 residues.

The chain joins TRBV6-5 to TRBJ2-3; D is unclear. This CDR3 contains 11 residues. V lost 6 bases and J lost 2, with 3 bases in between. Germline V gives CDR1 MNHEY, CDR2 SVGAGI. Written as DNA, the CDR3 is TGTGCCAGCAGCCACACAGATACGCAGTATTTT. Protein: CASSHTDTQYF.

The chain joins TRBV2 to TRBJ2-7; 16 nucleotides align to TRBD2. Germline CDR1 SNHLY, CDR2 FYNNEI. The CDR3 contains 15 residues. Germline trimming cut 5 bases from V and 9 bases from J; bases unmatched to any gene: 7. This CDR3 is CASSPGLAGGQAQYF. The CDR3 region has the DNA TGTGCCAGCAGTCCGGGACTAGCGGGAGGGCAGGCGCAGTACTTC.

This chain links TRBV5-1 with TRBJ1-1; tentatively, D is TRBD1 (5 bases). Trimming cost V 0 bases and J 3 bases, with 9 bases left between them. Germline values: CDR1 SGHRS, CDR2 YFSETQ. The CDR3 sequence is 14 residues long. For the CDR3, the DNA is TGCGCCAGCAGCTTGGGACAGACTTACACTGAAGCTTTCTTT. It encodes CASSLGQTYTEAFF.

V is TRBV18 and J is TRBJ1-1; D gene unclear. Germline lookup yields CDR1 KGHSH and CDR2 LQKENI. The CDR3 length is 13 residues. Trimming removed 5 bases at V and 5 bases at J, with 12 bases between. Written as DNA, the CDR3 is TGTGCCAGCTCAAGGCTAGAGGATACTGAAGCTTTCTTT. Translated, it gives CASSRLEDTEAFF.

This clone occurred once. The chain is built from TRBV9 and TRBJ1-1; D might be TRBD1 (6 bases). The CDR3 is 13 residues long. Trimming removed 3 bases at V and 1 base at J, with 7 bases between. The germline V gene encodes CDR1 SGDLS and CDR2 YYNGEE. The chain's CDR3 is CASSAGANTEAFF. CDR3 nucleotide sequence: TGTGCCAGCAGCGCAGGGGCGAACACTGAAGCTTTCTTT.

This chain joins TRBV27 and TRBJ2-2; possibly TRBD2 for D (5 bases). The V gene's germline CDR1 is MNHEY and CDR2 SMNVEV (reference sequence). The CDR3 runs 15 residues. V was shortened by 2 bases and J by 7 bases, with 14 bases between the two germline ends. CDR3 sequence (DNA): TGTGCCAGCAGTTTACCCGCCGCCGGGATCGGGGAGCTGTTTTTT. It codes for CASSLPAAGIGELFF.

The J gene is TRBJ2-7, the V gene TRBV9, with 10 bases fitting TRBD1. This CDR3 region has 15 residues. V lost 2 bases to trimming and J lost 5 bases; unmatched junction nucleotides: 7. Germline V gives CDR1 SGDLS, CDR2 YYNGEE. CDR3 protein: CASSVGTGASHEQYF. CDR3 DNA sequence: TGTGCCAGCAGCGTCGGGACAGGGGCATCCCACGAGCAGTACTTC.

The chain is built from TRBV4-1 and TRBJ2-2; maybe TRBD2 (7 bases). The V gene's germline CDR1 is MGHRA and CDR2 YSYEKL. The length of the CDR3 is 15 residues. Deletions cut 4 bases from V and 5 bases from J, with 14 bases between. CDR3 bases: TGCGCCAGCAGCCCACGAGGGGGGGTAACCGGGGAGCTGTTTTTT. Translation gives CASSPRGGVTGELFF.

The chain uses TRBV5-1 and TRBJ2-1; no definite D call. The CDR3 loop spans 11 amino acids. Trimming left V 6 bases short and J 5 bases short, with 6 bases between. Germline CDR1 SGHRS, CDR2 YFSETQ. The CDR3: CASTKNNEQFF. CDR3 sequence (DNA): TGCGCCAGCACTAAAAACAATGAGCAGTTCTTC. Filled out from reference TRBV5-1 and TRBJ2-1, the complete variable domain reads KAGVTQTPRYLIKTRGQQVTLSCSPISGHRSVSWYQQTPGQGLQFLFEYFSETQRNKGNFPGRFSGRQFSNSRSEMNVSTLELGDSALYLCASTKNNEQFFGPGTRLTVL.

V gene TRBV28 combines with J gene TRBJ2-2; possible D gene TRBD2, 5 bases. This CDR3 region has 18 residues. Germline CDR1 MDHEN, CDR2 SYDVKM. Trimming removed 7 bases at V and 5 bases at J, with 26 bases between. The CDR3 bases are TGTGCCAGCAACCAGAGGGCGGTAGGTGTAAGTGTTACCGGGGAGCTGTTTTTT. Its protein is CASNQRAVGVSVTGELFF.

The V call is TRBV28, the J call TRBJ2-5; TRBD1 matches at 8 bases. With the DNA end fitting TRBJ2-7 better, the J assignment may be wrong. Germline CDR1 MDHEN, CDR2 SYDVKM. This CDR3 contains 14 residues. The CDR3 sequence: CASIPGGPSYEQYF. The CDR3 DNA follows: TGTGCCAGTATACCAGGGGGCCCCTCCTACGAGCAGTACTTC.

CDR3 region: CASSFVGQGIETQYF. The CDR3 bases are TGTGCCAGCAGTTTCGTAGGCCAGGGGATAGAGACCCAGTACTTC. This sequence joins TRBV28 and TRBJ2-5, with D tentatively TRBD1 (6 bases). V was shortened by 3 bases and J by 4 bases, with 15 bases between the two germline ends. Germline CDR1 reads MDHEN; CDR2 reads SYDVKM. The CDR3 length is 15 residues.

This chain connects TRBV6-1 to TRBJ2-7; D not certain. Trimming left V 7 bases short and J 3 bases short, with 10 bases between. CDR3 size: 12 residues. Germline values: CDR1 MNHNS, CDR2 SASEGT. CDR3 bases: TGTGCCAGCACCCGACACATCTACGAGCAGTACTTC. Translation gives CASTRHIYEQYF.

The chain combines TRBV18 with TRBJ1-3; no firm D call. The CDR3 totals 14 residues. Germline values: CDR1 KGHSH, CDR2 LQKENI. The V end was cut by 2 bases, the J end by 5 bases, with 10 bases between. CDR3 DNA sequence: TGTGCCAGCTCACCAATAGACATCCGAAACACCATATATTTT. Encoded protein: CASSPIDIRNTIYF.

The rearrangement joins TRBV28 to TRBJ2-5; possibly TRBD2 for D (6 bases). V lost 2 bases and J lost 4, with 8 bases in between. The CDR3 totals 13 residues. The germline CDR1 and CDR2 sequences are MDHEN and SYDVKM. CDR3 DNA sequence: TGTGCCAGCAGTTTACGGGGAGGAGAGACCCAGTACTTC. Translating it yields CASSLRGGETQYF.

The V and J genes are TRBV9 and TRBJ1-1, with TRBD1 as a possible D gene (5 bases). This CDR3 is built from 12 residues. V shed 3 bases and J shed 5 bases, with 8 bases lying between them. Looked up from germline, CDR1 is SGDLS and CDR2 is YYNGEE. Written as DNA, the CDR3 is TGTGCCAGCAGCGGGGGGGGTACTGAAGCTTTCTTT. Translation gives CASSGGGTEAFF. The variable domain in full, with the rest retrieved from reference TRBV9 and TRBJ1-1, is DSGVTQTPKHLITATGQRVTLRCSPRSGDLSVYWYQQSLDQGLQFLIQYYNGEERAKGNILERFSAQQFPDLHSELNLSSLELGDSALYFCASSGGGTEAFFGQGTRLTVV.

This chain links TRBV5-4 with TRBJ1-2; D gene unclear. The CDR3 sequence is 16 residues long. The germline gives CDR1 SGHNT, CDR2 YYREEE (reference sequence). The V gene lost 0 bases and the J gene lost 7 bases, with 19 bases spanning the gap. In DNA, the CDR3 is TGTGCCAGCAGCTTGGGGCACCCCCGGGTCGAGGTTGGCTACACCTTC. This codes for CASSLGHPRVEVGYTF.

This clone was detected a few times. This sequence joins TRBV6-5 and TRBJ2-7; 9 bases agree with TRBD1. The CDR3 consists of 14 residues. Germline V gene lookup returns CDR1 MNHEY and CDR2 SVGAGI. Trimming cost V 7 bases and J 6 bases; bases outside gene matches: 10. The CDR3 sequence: CASKRGQGPGEQYF. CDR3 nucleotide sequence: TGTGCCAGCAAAAGGGGACAGGGACCAGGCGAGCAGTACTTC.

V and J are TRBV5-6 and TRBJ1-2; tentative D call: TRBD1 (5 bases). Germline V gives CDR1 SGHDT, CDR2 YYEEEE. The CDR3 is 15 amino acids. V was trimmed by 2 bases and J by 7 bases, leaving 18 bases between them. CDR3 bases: TGTGCCAGCAGCTTTACAGGTGGCGGCACCCGTGGCTACACCTTC. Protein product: CASSFTGGGTRGYTF.

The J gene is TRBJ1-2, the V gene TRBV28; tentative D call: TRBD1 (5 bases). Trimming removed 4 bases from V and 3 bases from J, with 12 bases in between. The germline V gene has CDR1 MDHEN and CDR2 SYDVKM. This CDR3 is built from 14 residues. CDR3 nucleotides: TGTGCCAGCAGTTCCTACGGGGGGTACTATGGCTACACCTTC. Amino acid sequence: CASSSYGGYYGYTF.

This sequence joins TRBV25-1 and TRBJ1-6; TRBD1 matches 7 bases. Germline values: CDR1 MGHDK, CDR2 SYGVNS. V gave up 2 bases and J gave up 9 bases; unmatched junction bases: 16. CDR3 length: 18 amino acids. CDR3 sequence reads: CASSEPATGYKLASPLHF. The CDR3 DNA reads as TGTGCCAGCAGTGAACCAGCGACAGGGTATAAACTTGCTTCACCCCTCCACTTT. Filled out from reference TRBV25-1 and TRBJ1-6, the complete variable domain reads EADIYQTPRYLVIGTGKKITLECSQTMGHDKMYWYQQDPGMELHLIHYSYGVNSTEKGDLSSESTVSRIRTEHFPLTLESARPSHTSQYLCASSEPATGYKLASPLHFGNGTRLTVT.

The CDR3 loop reads CASSIRQGTEAFF. In DNA form, the CDR3 reads TGTGCCAGTAGTATAAGACAGGGCACTGAAGCTTTCTTT. J is TRBJ1-1 and V is TRBV19; 7 nucleotides align to TRBD1. CDR3 size: 13 residues. After removal of 2 bases from V and 4 bases from J, the junction contained 1 base not matched to a gene. Germline assignment: CDR1 LNHDA and CDR2 SQIVND (reference sequence). The full variable domain, completed using reference TRBV19 and TRBJ1-1, is DGGITQSPKYLFRKEGQNVTLSCEQNLNHDAMYWYRQDPGQGLRLIYYSQIVNDFQKGDIAEGYSVSREKKESFPLTVTSAQKNPTAFYLCASSIRQGTEAFFGQGTRLTVV.

CDR3 protein: CASSSRDIYPYEQYF. CDR3 DNA sequence: TGTGCCAGCAGTTCAAGGGACATTTATCCCTACGAGCAGTACTTC. This rearrangement joins TRBV28 to TRBJ2-7; tentative D call: TRBD1 (6 bases). The CDR3 contains 15 residues. Germline CDR1 is MDHEN and CDR2 is SYDVKM. Trimming left V 4 bases short and J 2 bases short, with 15 bases between.

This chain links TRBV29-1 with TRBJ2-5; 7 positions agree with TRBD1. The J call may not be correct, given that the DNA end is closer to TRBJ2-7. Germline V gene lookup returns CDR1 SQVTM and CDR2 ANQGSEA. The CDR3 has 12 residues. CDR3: CSVGAGGYEQYF. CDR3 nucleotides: TGCAGCGTTGGGGCAGGGGGCTACGAGCAGTACTTC.

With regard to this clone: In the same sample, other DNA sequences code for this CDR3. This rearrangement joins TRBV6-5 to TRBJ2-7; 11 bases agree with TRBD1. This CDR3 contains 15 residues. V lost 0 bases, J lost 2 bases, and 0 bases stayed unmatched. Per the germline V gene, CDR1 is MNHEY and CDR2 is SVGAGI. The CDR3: CASSYSGQGAYEQYF. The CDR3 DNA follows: TGTGCCAGCAGTTACTCGGGACAGGGGGCCTACGAGCAGTACTTC.

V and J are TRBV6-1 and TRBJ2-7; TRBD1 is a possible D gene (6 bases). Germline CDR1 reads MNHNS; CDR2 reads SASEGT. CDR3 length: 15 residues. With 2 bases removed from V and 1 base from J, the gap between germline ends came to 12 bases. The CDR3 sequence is CASSESQGSSYEQYF. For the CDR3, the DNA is TGTGCCAGCAGTGAATCGCAGGGGTCTTCCTACGAGCAGTACTTC.

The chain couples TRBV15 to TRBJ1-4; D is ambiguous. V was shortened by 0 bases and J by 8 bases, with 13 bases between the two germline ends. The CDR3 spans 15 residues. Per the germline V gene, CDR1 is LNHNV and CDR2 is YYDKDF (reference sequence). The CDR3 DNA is TGTGCCACCAGCAGAGAGGGCGGGAAGGAGGAAAAACTGTTTTTT. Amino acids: CATSREGGKEEKLFF.

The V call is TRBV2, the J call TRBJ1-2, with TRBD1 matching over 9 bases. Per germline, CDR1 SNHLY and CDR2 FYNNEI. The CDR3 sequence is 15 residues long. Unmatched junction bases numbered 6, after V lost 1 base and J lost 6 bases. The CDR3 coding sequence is TGTGCCAGCAGTGAAGAGTTTGGGACAGGGAATGGCTACACCTTC. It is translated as CASSEEFGTGNGYTF.

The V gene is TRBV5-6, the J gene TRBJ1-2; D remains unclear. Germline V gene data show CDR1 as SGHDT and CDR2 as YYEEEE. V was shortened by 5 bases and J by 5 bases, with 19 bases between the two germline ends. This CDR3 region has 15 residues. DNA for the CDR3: TGTGCCAGCAGTTCGCTGGGCCGCCTTGCTTATGGCTACACCTTC. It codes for CASSSLGRLAYGYTF.